Detailed here is one T cell receptor (beta chain). This sample is part of a study of blood T cell repertoires in COVID-19. Sequencing used immunoSEQ multiplex PCR; TCRdb keeps in-frame clones, though not all of them. Of fewer than 350,000 clones listed, roughly nine tenths were seen once; the top ten hold 4% to 6%. Recovered participants had two consecutive negative NP/OP PCR tests, healthcare professional clearance, or symptom resolution. This CDR3 has 16 residues. CDR1 KGHSH and CDR2 LQKENI come from the germline V gene. V lost 2 bases to trimming and J lost 6 bases; unmatched junction nucleotides: 9.

The TCR sequence derives from a man aged 55 to 70 who had recovered from COVID-19. The material sequenced was PBMCs or T cells enriched from blood (not recorded which). The chain is built from TRBV18 and TRBJ2-7; 11 bases are shared with TRBD2. CDR3 in DNA: TGTGCCAGCTCACCATCGACTAGCGGGATACCGTCCGAGCAGTACTTC. The encoded protein is CASSPSTSGIPSEQYF. The entire variable domain, with the rest obtained from reference TRBV18 and TRBJ2-7, is as follows: NAGVMQNPRHLVRRRGQEARLRCSPMKGHSHVYWYRQLPEEGLKFMVYLQKENIIDESGMPKERFSAEFPKEGPSILRIQQVVRGDSAAYFCASSPSTSGIPSEQYFGPGTRLTVT.